The 9 T cell receptor beta chains below were found in one sample sequenced in a study of patients and donors after allogeneic stem cell transplantation. Each CDR3 protein is one row after TCRdb ran MiXCR on the RT-PCR reads. The sample records more than 850,000 distinct CDR3 sequences, more than 15% being singletons. Material for sequencing was blood, either unsorted or a sorted T cell fraction (not recorded which). The receptors shown here come from a human donor who was either an allogeneic HSCT recipient or a stem cell or donor lymphocyte infusion donor (not recorded which). It is not recorded whose cells these are; they may come from a transplant donor.

The chain is built from TRBV4-2 and TRBJ2-7, with D possibly matching TRBD1 (5 bases). This CDR3 contains 14 residues. Germline lookup yields CDR1 LGHNA and CDR2 YNFKEQ. Trimming removed 0 bases from V and 6 bases from J, with 12 bases in between. The CDR3 DNA follows: TGTGCCAGCAGCCAAGAGATCCTTAGGGGCGAGCAGTACTTC. As protein: CASSQEILRGEQYF.

The chain has TRBV12-3 or TRBV12-4 and TRBJ1-1, with 8 bases fitting TRBD1. The CDR3 totals 15 residues. V was pared by 1 base and J by 3 bases, with 4 bases of the junction left unmatched. The CDR3 spells CASSLVWGQDTEAFF. CDR3 in DNA: TGTGCCAGCAGTTTAGTATGGGGACAGGACACTGAAGCTTTCTTT.

In its sample, this clonotype was seen a few times. The chain recombines TRBV4-3 with TRBJ2-3, with unresolved D. CDR1 is LGHNA, CDR2 YSLEER, per germline. CDR3 size: 14 residues. Trimming cost V 2 bases and J 4 bases, with 10 bases left between them. In DNA, the CDR3 is TGCGCCAGCAGCCAACCTGACTCGCCAGATACGCAGTATTTT. Its protein is CASSQPDSPDTQYF.

The chain combines TRBV2 with TRBJ1-1; TRBD1 aligns across 9 bases. The CDR3 contains 18 residues. Germline-derived CDR1 and CDR2 are SNHLY and FYNNEI. Trimming took 1 base from V and 0 from J; bases not matched to a gene: 9. The CDR3 reads CASSEEPGQGWLNTEAFF. CDR3 in DNA: TGTGCCAGCAGTGAAGAACCGGGACAGGGATGGTTGAACACTGAAGCTTTCTTT.

The CDR3 coding sequence is TGTGCCAGCAGCCCCCCCAGGGCCGATACGCAGTATTTT. It yields the protein CASSPPRADTQYF. The chain is built from TRBV7-3 and TRBJ2-3; the D gene is possibly TRBD1 (5 bases). CDR1 SGHTA and CDR2 FQGTGA come from the germline V gene. This CDR3 comprises 13 residues. The V gene lost 5 bases and the J gene lost 6 bases, with 12 bases spanning the gap.

This chain joins TRBV5-6 and TRBJ1-1; D gene uncertain. CDR1 is SGHDT, CDR2 YYEEEE, per germline. The germline V and J ends were trimmed by 1 base and 5 bases, with 18 bases remaining between them. The CDR3 is 16 residues long. CDR3 coding DNA: TGTGCCAGCAGCTTGAAGCAAGGTCTGATTAGGACTGAAGCTTTCTTT. This translates into CASSLKQGLIRTEAFF.

This clonotype was seen more than once but under ten times. V usage is TRBV21-1 and J usage is TRBJ2-6; TRBD2 is taken as the D call from the table, unchecked against the DNA. TRBV21-1 is described as a pseudogene. This CDR3 spans 13 amino acids. CDR3 coding DNA: TGTGCCAGCAGCCACCGAGAGGGGAGGGTCCTGACTTTC. It encodes CASSHREGRVLTF.

This clonotype was detected a few times. The chain is built from TRBV19 and TRBJ2-7; TRBD2 aligns across 7 bases. Germline-derived CDR1 and CDR2 are LNHDA and SQIVND (reference sequence). This CDR3 has 17 amino acids. V lost 4 bases, J lost 2 bases, and 14 bases stayed unmatched. The CDR3 region is CASSSSGTTLKPYEQYF. The CDR3 nucleotides read TGTGCCAGTAGTAGCTCCGGGACTACCCTGAAACCCTACGAGCAGTACTTC.

The rearrangement links TRBV2 to TRBJ2-5, with no clear D. Trimming took off 6 bases at V and 2 bases at J, with 7 bases between the two ends. Germline CDR1 SNHLY, CDR2 FYNNEI. The CDR3 has 12 amino acids. The CDR3 bases are TGTGCCAGCAGGACATCTCAAGAGACCCAGTACTTC. Amino acids: CASRTSQETQYF.